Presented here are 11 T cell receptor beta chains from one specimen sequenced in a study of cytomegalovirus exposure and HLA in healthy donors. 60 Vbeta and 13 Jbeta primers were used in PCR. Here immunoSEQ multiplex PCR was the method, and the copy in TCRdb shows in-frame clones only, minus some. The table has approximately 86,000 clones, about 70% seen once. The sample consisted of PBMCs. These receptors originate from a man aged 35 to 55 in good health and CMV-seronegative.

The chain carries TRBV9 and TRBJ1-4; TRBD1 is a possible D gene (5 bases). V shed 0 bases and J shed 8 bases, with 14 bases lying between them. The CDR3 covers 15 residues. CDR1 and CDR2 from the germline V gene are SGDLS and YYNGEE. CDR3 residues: CASSVEPQGYEKLFF. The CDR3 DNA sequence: TGTGCCAGCAGCGTAGAACCCCAGGGATACGAAAAACTGTTTTTT.

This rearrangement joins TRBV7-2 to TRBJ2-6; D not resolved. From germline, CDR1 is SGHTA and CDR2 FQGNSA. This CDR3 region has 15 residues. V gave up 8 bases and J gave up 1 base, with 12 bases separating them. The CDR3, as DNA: TGTGCCAGCCCACCCTCAGGTTCTGGGGCCAACGTCCTGACTTTC. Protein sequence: CASPPSGSGANVLTF.

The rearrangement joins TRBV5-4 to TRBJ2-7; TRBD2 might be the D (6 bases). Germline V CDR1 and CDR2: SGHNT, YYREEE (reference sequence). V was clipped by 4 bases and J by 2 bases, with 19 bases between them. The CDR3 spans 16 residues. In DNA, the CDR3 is TGTGCCAGCAGCGCCGGGAACCCGGAGGGGACCTACGAGCAGTACTTC. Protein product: CASSAGNPEGTYEQYF.

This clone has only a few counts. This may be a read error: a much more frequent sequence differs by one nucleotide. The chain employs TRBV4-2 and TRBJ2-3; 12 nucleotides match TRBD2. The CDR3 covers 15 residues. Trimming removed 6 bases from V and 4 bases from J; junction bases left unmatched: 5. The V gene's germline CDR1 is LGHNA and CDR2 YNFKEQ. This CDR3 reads CASSDSSGGADTQYF. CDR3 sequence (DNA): TGTGCCAGCAGTGACTCTAGCGGGGGGGCAGATACGCAGTATTTT.

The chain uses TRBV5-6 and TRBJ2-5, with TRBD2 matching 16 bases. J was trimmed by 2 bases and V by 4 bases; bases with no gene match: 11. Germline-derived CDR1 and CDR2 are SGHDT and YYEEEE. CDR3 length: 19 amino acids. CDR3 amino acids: CASSPPGLAGGPRQETQYF. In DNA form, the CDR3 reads TGTGCCAGCAGCCCCCCGGGACTAGCGGGGGGGCCGCGACAAGAGACCCAGTACTTC.

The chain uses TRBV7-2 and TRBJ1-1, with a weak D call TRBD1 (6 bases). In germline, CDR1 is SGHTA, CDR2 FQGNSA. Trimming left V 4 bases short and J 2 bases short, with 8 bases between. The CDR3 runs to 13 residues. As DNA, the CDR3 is TGTGCCAGCAGCTGGGGACAAAACACTGAAGCTTTCTTT. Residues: CASSWGQNTEAFF.

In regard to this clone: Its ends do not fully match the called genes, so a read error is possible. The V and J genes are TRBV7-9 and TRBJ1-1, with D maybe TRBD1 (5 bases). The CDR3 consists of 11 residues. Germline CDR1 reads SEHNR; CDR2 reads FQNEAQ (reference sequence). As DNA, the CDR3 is TGTTCCAGCAGTCTAGCGGGGGGAGCTTTCTTT. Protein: CSSSLAGGAFF.

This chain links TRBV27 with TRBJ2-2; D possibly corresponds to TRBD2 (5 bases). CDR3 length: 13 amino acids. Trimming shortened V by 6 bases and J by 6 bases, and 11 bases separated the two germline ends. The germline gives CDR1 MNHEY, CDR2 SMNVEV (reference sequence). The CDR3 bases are TGTGCCAGCAGAGAGAGCGGCCCCGGGGAGCTGTTTTTT. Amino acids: CASRESGPGELFF.

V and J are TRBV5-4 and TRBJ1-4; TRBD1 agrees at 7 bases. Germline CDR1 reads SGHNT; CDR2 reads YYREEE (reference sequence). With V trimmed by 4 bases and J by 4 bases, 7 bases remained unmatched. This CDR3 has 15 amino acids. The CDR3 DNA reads TGTGCCAGCAGCCCAGGGGGACAGAGTAATGAAAAACTGTTTTTT. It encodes CASSPGGQSNEKLFF.

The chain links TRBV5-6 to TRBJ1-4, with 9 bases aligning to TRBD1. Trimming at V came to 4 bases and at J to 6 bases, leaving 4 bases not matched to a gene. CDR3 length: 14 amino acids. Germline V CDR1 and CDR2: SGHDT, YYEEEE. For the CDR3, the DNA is TGTGCCAGCAGCCCCGGGACAGGGTATGAAAAACTGTTTTTT. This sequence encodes CASSPGTGYEKLFF.

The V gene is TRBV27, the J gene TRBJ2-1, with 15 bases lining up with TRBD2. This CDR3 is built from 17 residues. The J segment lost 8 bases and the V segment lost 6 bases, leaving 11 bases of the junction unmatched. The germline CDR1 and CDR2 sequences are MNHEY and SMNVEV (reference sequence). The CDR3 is CASRIQRTSGGAHEQFF. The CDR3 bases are TGTGCCAGCAGGATCCAGAGGACTAGCGGGGGGGCCCATGAGCAGTTCTTC.